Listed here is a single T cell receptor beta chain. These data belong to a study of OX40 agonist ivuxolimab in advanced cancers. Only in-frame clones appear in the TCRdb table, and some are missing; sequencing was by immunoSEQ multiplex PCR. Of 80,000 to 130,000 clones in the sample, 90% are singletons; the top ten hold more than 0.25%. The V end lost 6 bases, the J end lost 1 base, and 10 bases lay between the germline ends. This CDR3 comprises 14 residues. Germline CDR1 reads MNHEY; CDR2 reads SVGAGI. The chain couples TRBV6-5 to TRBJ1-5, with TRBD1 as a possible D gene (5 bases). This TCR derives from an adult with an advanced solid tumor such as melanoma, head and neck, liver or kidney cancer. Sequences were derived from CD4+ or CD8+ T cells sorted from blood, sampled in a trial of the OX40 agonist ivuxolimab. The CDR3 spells CASSRGQSNQPQHF. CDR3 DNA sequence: TGTGCCAGCAGCCGAGGACAAAGCAATCAGCCCCAGCATTTT.